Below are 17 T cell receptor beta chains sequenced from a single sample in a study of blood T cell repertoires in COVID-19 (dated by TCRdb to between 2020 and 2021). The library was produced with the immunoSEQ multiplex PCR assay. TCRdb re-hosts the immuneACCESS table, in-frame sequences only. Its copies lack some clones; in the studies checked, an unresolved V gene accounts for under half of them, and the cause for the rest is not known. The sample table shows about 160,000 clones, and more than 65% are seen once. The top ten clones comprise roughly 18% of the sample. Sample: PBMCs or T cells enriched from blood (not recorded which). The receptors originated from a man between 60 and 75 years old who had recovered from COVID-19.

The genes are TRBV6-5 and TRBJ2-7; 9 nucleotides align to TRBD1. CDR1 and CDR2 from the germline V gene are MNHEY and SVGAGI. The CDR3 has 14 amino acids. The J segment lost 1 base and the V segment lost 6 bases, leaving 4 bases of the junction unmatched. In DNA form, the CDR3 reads TGTGCCAGCAGGACAGGGGGATTATCCTACGAGCAGTACTTC. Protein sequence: CASRTGGLSYEQYF.

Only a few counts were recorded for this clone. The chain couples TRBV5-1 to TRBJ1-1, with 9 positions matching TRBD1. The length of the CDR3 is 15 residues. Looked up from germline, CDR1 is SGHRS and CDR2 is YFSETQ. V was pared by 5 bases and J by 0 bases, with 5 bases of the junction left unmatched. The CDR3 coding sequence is TGCGCCAGCAGTAATCGACAGGGGGTGAACACTGAAGCTTTCTTT. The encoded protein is CASSNRQGVNTEAFF.

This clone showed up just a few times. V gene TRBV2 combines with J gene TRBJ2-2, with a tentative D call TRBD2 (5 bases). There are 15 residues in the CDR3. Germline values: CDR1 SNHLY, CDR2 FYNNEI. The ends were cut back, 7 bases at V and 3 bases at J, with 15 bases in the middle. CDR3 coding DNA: TGTGCCAGCACCCCGGACGGGATCTACACCGGGGAGCTGTTTTTT. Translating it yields CASTPDGIYTGELFF. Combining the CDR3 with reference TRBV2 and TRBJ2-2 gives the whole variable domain EPEVTQTPSHQVTQMGQEVILRCVPISNHLYFYWYRQILGQKVEFLVSFYNNEISEKSEIFDDQFSVERPDGSNFTLKIRSTKLEDSAMYFCASTPDGIYTGELFFGEGSRLTVL.

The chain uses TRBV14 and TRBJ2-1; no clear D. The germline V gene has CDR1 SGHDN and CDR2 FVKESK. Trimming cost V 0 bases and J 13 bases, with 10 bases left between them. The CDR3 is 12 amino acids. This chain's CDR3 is CASSQDRLVQFF. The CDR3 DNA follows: TGTGCCAGCAGCCAAGACCGGCTAGTACAGTTCTTC.

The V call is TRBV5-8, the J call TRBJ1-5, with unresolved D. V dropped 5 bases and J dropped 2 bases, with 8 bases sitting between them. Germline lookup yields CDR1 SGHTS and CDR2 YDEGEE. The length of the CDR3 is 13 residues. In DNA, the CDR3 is TGTGCCAGCAGACTACATGGCAATCAGCCCCAGCATTTT. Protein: CASRLHGNQPQHF. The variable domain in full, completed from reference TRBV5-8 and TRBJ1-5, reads EAGVTQSPTHLIKTRGQQATLRCSPISGHTSVYWYQQALGLGLQFLLWYDEGEERNRGNFPPRFSGRQFPNYSSELNVNALELEDSALYLCASRLHGNQPQHFGDGTRLSIL.

In nucleotides, the CDR3 is TGCGCCAGCAGCTTGGAAGGAGGGGGCCCTAGCAATCAGCCCCAGCATTTT. Translating gives CASSLEGGGPSNQPQHF. The chain combines TRBV5-1 with TRBJ1-5; 7 bases match TRBD1. CDR3 length equals 17 residues. J was trimmed by 0 bases and V by 0 bases; bases with no gene match: 6. Germline V lookup: CDR1 SGHRS, CDR2 YFSETQ.

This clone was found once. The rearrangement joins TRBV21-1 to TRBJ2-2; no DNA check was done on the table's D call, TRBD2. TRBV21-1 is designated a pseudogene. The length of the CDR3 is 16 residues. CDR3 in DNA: TGTGCCAGCAGCAAAGGGTTCGGGATCAACACCGGGGAGCTGTTTTTT. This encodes CASSKGFGINTGELFF.

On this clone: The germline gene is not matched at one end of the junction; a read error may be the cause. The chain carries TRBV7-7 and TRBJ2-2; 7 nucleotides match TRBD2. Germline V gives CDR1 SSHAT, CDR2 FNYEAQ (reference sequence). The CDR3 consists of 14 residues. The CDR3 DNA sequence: TGTGCTAGCAGCAGAAGCGGGAAAGGGGGGGAGCTGTTTTTT. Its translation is CASSRSGKGGELFF. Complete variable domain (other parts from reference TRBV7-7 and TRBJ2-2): GAGVSQSPRYKVTKRGQDVTLRCDPISSHATLYWYQQALGQGPEFLTYFNYEAQPDKSGLPSDRFSAERPEGSISTLTIQRTEQRDSAMYRCASSRSGKGGELFFGEGSRLTVL.

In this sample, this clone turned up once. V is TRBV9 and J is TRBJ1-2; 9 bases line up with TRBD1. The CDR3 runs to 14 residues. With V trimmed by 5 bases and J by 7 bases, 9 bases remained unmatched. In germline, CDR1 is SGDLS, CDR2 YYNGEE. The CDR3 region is CASSARQGGFGYTF. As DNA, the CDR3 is TGTGCCAGCAGTGCCCGACAGGGGGGGTTTGGCTACACCTTC.

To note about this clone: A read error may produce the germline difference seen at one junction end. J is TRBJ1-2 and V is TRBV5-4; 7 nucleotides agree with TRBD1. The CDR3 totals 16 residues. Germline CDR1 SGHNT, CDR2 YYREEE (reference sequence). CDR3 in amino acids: CASSLEGGRANYGCTF. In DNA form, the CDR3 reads TGTGCCAGCAGCTTGGAAGGGGGCAGAGCTAACTATGGCTGCACCTTC.

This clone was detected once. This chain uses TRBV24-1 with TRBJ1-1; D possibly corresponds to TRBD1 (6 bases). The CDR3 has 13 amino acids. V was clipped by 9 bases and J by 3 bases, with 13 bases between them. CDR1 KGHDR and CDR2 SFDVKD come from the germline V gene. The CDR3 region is CATGTGTDTEAFF. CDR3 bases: TGTGCCACCGGCACAGGGACCGACACTGAAGCTTTCTTT.

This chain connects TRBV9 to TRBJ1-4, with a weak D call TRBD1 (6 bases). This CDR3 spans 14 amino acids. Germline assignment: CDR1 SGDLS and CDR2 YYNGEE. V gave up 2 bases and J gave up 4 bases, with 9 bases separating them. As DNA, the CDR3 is TGTGCCAGCAGCGTGCAGGGACATAATGAAAAACTGTTTTTT. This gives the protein CASSVQGHNEKLFF.

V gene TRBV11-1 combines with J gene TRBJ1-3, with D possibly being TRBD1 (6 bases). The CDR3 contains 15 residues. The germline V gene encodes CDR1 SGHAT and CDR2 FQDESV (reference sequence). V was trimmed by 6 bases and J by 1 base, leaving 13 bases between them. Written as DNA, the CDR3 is TGTGCCAGCAGAGGGGACACCCTTTCTGGAAACACCATATATTTT. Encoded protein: CASRGDTLSGNTIYF.

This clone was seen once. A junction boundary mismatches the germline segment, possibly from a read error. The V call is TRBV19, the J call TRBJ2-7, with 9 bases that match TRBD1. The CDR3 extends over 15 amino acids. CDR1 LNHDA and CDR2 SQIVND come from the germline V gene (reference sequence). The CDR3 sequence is CASSTPGTGSFEQYF. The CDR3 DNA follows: TGTGCCAGTAGTACCCCCGGGACAGGGTCCTTCGAGCAGTACTTC.

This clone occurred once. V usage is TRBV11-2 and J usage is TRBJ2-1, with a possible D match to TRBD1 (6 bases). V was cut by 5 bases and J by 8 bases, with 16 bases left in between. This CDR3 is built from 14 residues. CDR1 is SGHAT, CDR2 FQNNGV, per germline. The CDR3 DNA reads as TGTGCCAGCAGCGATCACCCAGGGGAATATGAGCAGTTCTTC. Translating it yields CASSDHPGEYEQFF.

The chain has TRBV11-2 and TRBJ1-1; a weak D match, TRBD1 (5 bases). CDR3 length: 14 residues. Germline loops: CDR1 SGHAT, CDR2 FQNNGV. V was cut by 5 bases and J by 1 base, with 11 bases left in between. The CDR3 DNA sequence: TGTGCCAGCAGCCGATTAAGGGGGAACACTGAAGCTTTCTTT. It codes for CASSRLRGNTEAFF. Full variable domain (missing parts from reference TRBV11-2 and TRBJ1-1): EAGVAQSPRYKIIEKRQSVAFWCNPISGHATLYWYQQILGQGPKLLIQFQNNGVVDDSQLPKDRFSAERLKGVDSTLKIQPAKLEDSAVYLCASSRLRGNTEAFFGQGTRLTVV.

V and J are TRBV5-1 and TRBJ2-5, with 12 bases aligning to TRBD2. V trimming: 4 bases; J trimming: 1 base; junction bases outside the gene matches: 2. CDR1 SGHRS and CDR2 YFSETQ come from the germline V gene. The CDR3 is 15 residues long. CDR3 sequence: CASSTGLAGQETQYF. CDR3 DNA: TGCGCCAGCAGCACGGGACTAGCGGGCCAAGAGACCCAGTACTTC.